This T cell receptor (beta chain) appears in the sequencing data of a study of post-analysis software for immune sequencing data. General study findings and limits: Five TRBV segments, including TRBV5-6, TRBV5-1 and TRBV20-1, were more frequent in patients than controls. Samples made in the same batch grouped tightly together by F measure.

This clonotype was picked up many times. Its antigen is not identified. From germline, CDR1 is SEHNR and CDR2 FQNEAQ (reference sequence). The CDR3 loop spans 13 amino acids. V was shortened by 4 bases and J by 9 bases, with 13 bases between the two germline ends. Every TCR beta cDNA library bore unique molecular identifiers. TCRdb redid the calling of the PCR reads with MiXCR, one entry per CDR3 protein. The sample includes fewer than 850,000 distinct CDR3 sequences, about 27% of them seen just once. V gene TRBV7-9 combines with J gene TRBJ2-1; the D is unclear. The sequence came from a girl between 5 and 17 years old with multiple sclerosis. Sequencing was done on a sample of blood. Here the CDR3 reads CASSSRGAREQFF. The CDR3 coding sequence is TGTGCCAGCAGCTCCCGCGGCGCGCGTGAGCAGTTCTTC.